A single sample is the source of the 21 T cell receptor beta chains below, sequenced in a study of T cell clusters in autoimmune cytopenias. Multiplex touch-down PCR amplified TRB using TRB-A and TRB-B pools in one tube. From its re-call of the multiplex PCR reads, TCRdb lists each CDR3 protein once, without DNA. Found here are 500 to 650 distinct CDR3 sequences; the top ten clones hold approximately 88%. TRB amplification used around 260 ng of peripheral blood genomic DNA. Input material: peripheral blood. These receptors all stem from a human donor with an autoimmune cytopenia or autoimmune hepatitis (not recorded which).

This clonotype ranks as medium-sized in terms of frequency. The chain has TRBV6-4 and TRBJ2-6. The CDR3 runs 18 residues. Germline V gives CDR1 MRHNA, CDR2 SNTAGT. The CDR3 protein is CASSDQGPTGSGANVLTF.

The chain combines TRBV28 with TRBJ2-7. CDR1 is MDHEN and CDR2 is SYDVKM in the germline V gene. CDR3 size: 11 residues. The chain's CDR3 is CASSLRREQYF.

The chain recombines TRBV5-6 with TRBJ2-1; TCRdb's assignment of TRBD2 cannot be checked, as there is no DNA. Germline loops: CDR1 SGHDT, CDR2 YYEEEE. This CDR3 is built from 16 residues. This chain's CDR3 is CASSLERGGDYNEQFF.

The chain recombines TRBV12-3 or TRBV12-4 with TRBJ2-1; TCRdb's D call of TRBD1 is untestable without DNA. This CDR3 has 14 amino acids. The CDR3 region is CASSPQWAGLEQFF.

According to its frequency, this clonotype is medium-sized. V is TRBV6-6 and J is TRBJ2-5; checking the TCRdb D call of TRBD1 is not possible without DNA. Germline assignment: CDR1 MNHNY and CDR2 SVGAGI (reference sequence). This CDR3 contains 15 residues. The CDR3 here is CASSYSGTPQETQYF.

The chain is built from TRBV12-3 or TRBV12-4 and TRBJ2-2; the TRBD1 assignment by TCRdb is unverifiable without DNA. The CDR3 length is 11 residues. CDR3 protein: CASRGGPGLFF.

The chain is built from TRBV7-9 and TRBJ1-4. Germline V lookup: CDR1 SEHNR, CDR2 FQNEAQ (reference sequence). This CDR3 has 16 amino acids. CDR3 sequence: CASSFGAGGPGGELFF.

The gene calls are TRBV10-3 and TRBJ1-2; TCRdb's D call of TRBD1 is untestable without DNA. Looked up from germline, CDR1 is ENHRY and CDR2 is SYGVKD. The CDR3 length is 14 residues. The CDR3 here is CAISEVAGLYGYTF.

This CDR3 is CASSPLQDSGEQYF. This sequence joins TRBV18 and TRBJ2-7; TCRdb designates TRBD1, a call that cannot be tested without DNA. In germline, CDR1 is KGHSH, CDR2 LQKENI. CDR3 size: 14 residues. Based on the CDR3 plus reference TRBV18 and TRBJ2-7, the full variable domain is NAGVMQNPRHLVRRRGQEARLRCSPMKGHSHVYWYRQLPEEGLKFMVYLQKENIIDESGMPKERFSAEFPKEGPSILRIQQVVRGDSAAYFCASSPLQDSGEQYFGPGTRLTVT.

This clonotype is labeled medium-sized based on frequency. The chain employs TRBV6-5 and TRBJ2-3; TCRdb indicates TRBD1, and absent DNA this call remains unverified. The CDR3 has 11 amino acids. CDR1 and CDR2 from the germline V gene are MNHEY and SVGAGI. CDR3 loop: CASTAGATQYF.

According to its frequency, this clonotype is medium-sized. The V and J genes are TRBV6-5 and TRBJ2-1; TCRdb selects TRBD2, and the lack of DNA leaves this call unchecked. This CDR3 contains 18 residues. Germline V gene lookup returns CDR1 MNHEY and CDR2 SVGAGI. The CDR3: CASSLGLAGGSRGNEQFF.

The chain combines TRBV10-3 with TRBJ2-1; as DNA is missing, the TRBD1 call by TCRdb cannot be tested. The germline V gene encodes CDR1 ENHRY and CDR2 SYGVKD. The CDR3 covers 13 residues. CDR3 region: CAIRGQGGNEQFF.

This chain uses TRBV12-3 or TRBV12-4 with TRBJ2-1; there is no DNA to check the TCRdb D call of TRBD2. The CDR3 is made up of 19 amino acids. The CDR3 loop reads CATSDPSTSGSTGYNEQFF.

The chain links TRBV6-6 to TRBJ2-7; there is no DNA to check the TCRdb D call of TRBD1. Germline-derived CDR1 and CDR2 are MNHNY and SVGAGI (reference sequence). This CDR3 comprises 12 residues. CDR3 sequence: CASGQGMGEQYF.

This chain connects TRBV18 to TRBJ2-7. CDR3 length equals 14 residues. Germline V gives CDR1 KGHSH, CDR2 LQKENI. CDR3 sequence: CASSPPGTLYEQYF. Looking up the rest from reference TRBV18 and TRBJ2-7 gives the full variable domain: NAGVMQNPRHLVRRRGQEARLRCSPMKGHSHVYWYRQLPEEGLKFMVYLQKENIIDESGMPKERFSAEFPKEGPSILRIQQVVRGDSAAYFCASSPPGTLYEQYFGPGTRLTVT.

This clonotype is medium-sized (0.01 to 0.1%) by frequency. The CDR3 is CASTPASGGKAGELFF. The chain is built from TRBV19 and TRBJ2-2; TCRdb calls TRBD2, which cannot be checked without DNA. This CDR3 region has 16 residues. Germline CDR1 and CDR2: LNHDA and SQIVND (reference sequence).

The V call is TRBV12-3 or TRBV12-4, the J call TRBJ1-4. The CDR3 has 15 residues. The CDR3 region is CASSLRLDPNEKLFF.

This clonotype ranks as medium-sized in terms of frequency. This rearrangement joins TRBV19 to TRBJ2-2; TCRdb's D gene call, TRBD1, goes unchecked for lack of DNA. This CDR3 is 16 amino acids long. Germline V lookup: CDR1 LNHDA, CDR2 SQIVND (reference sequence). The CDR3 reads CASSTRGQGKEGELFF.

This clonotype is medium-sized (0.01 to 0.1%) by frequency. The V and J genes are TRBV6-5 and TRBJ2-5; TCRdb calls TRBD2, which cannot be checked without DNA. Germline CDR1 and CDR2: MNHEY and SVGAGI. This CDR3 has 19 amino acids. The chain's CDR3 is CASSYRVGLAGRGAETQYF.

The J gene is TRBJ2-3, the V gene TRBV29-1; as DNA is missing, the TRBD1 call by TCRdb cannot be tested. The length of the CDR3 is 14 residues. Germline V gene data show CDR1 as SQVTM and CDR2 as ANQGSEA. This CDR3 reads CSAIRDTSTDTQYF.

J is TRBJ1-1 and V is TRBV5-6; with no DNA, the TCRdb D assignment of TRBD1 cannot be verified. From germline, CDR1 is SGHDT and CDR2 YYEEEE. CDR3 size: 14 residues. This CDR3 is CASSDGQTLRGAFF.